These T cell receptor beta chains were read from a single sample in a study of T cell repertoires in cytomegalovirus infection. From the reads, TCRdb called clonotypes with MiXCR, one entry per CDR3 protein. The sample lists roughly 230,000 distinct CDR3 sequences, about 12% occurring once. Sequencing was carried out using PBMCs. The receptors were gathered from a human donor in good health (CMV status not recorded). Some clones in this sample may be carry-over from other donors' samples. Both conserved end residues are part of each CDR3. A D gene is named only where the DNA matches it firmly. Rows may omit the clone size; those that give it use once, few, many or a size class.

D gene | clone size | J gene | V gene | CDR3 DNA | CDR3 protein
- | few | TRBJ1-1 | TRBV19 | TGTGCCAGTAGCCGTACCAGGGACACTGAAGCTTTCTTT | CASSRTRDTEAFF
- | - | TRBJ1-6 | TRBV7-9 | TGTGCCAGCAGCTTGTACAGGCGAGATAATTCACCCCTCCACTTT | CASSLYRRDNSPLHF
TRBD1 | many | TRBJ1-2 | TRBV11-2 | TGTGCCAGCAGTTTAGCCTATGACAGGGGCAACTATGGCTACACCTTC | CASSLAYDRGNYGYTF
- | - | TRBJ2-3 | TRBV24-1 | TGTGCCACCAGTGAGCCAGGGGGCACAGATACGCAGTATTTT | CATSEPGGTDTQYF
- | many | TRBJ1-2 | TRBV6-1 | TGTGCCAGCAACCCGGGGAGAGGCAACGATGGCTACACCTTC | CASNPGRGNDGYTF
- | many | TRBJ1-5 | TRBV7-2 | TGTGCCAGCAGCTTAGCGTCAGATTATCAGCCCCAGCATTTT | CASSLASDYQPQHF
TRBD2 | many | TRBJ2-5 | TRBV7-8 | TGTGCCAGCAGGATTGGAGCGGGGGGGCAAGAGACCCAGTACTTC | CASRIGAGGQETQYF
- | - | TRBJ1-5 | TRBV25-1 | TGTGCCAGCAGTGGCCCGACCCCGAATCAGCCCCAGCATTTT | CASSGPTPNQPQHF
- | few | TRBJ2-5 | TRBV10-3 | TGTGCCATCAGTGTACGGGGGGCTGGGGAGACCCAGTACTTC | CAISVRGAGETQYF
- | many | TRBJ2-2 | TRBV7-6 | TGTGCCAGCCGGTCGGGTGGGGAGCTGTTTTTT | CASRSGGELFF
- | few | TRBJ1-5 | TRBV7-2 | TGTGCCAGCAGCTCCGGGGGCGGTTTAGGACAGCCCCAGCATTTT | CASSSGGGLGQPQHF
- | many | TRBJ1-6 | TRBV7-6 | TGTGCCAGCACCCTAACCGACCAAAGCTCCTATAATTCACCCCTCCACTTT | CASTLTDQSSYNSPLHF
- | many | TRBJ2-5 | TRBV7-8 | TGTGCCAGCAGCTTGGGACGGGCATCAGAGACCCAGTACTTC | CASSLGRASETQYF
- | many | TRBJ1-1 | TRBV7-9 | TGTGCCAGCAGCTTTACAGGGATGAACACTGAAGCTTTCTTT | CASSFTGMNTEAFF
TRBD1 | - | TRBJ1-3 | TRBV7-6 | TGTGCCAGCAGCTTAGGAACAGGGGGCTCTGGAAACACCATATATTTT | CASSLGTGGSGNTIYF
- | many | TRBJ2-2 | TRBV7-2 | TGTGCCAGCAGGGGGACTCCGAACACCGGGGAGCTGTTTTTT | CASRGTPNTGELFF
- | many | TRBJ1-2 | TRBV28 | TGTGCCAGCACCCCTGGGGGGCAAGGGGACTATGGCTACACCTTC | CASTPGGQGDYGYTF
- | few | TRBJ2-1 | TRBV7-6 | TGTGCCAGCAGCCCGGCAGCCTCTTCCTCCAATGAGCAGTTCTTC | CASSPAASSSNEQFF
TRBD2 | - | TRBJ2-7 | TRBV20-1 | TGCAGTGCTAGAGATCTACTAGCGGGGGTAAACGAGCAGTACTTC | CSARDLLAGVNEQYF
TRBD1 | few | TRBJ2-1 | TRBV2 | TGTGCCAGCAGTCGACAGGGACGGGATGAGCAGTTCTTC | CASSRQGRDEQFF
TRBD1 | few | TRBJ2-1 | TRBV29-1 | TGCAGCGTTGAACGGGACAGGGATGGGGAGCAGTTCTTC | CSVERDRDGEQFF
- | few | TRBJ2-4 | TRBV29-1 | TGCAGCGCGACCCCGGTGGCCAAAAACATTCAGTACTTC | CSATPVAKNIQYF
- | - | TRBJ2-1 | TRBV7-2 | TGTGCCAGCAGCTTAGCAAGGGACTCCAAGCAGTTCTTC | CASSLARDSKQFF
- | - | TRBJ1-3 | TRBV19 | TGTGCCAGTAGTATAGTACCGGGGGGTACTGGAAACACCATATATTTT | CASSIVPGGTGNTIYF
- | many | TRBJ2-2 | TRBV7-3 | TGTGCCAGCAGCCGTGACGTTGGAACCGGGGAGCTGTTTTTT | CASSRDVGTGELFF
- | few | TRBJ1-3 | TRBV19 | TGTGCCAGTAGTAATACAGGCGACTCTGGAAACACCATATATTTT | CASSNTGDSGNTIYF
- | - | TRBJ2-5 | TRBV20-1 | TGCAGTGCTAGAGAGGGGGCCAAAACCCAGTACTTC | CSAREGAKTQYF
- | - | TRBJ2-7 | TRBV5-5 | TGTGCCAGCAGCTTGGGACCGGGATTCCAGGACGAGCAGTACTTC | CASSLGPGFQDEQYF
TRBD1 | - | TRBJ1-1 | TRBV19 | TGTGCCAGTAGGACGACAGGGGTGAACACTGAAGCTTTCTTT | CASRTTGVNTEAFF
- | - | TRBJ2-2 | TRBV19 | TGTGCCAGTAGTATAACGGACACGAACACCGGGGAGCTGTTTTTT | CASSITDTNTGELFF
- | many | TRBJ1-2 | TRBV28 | TGTGCCAGCAGAGGACAGCCACCCTACACCTTC | CASRGQPPYTF